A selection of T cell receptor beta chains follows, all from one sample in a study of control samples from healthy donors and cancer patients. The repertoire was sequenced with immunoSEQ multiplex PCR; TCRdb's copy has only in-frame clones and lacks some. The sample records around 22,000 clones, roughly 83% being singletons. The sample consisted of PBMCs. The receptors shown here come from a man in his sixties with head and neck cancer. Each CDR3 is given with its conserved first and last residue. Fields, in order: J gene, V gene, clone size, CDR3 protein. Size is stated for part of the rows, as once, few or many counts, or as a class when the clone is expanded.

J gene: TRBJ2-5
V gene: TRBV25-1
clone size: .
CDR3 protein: CASSEYSETQYF

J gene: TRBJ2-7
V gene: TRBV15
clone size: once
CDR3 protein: CATSGGGTDYEQYF

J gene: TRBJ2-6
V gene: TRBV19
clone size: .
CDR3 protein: CASKAGSGANVLTF

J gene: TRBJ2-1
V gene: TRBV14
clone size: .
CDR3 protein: CASSSRWDEQFF

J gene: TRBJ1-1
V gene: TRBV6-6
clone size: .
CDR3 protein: CASSPGQGTNTEAFF

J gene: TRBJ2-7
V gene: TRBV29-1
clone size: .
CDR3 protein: CSVAMQGYEQYF

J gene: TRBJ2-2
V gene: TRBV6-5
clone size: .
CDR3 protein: CASSSAGGSETGELFF

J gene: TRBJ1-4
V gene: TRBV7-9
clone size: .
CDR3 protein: CASSLDDQLNEKLFF

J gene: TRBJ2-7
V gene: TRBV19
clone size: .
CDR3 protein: CASSTSGGAVYEQYF

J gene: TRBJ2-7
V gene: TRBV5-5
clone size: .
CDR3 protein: CASSPTSGSYEQYF

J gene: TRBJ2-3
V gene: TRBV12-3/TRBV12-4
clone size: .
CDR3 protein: CASSFLRDTQYF

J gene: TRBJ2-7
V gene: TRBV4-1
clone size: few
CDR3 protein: CASSQADRLSYEQYF

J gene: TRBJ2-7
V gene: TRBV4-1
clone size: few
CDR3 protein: CASSQDGRGSYEQYF

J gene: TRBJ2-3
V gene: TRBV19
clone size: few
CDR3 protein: CASSMVHSTDTQYF

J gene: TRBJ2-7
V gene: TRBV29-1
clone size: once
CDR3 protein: CSAMTRSYEQYF

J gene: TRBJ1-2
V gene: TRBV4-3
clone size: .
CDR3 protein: CASSQGGRQPGGYTF

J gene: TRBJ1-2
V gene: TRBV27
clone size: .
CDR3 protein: CASSLKDGGYGYTF

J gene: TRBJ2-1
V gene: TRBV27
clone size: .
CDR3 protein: CASSLSNGGQGNEQFF

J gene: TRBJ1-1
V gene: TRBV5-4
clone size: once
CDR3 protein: CASSPGQGGTEAFF

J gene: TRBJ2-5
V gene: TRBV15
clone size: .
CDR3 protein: CATSRPAESVDAYF

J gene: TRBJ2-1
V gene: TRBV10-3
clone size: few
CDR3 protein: CAISTSGGHSYNEQFF

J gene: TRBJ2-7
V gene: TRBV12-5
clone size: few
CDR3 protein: CASGLVGTVYYEQYF

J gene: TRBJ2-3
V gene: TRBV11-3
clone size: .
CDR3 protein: CASSLLSGGGTQYF

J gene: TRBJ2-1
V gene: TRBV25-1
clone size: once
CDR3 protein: CASSITSGKQFF

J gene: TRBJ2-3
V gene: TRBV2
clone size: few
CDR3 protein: CASSYPGLAGGLGTDTQYF